What follows are 32 T cell receptor beta chains derived from one specimen sequenced in a study of radiotherapy plus CTLA-4 blockade in lung cancer. The assay was immunoSEQ multiplex PCR, and TCRdb's table has in-frame clones only and misses some. The profile shows some 40,000 clones, more than 70% of them singletons. Material: peripheral blood, obtained from a patient treated with radiotherapy plus ipilimumab. These receptors were obtained from a human donor with non-small cell lung cancer that progressed on radiotherapy plus ipilimumab.

This chain connects TRBV6-1 to TRBJ1-5, with a weak D call TRBD1 (5 bases). The CDR3 consists of 14 residues. With 2 bases removed from V and 6 bases from J, the gap between germline ends came to 11 bases. Per germline, CDR1 MNHNS and CDR2 SASEGT. The CDR3 reads CASSEFGGSQPQHF. CDR3 nucleotides: TGTGCCAGCAGTGAATTCGGGGGGAGTCAGCCCCAGCATTTT.

This clone has only a few counts. V is TRBV7-9 and J is TRBJ1-4, with D possibly matching TRBD1 (5 bases). Germline values: CDR1 SEHNR, CDR2 FQNEAQ (reference sequence). The CDR3 length is 13 residues. V was trimmed by 8 bases and J by 6 bases, leaving 13 bases between them. Written as DNA, the CDR3 is TGTGCCAGCGGACAAAAGGGGTATGAAAAACTGTTTTTT. This encodes CASGQKGYEKLFF.

The chain uses TRBV6-6 and TRBJ2-1; 8 nucleotides align to TRBD2. The J segment lost 2 bases and the V segment lost 6 bases, leaving 6 bases of the junction unmatched. CDR1 and CDR2 from the germline V gene are MNHNY and SVGAGI (reference sequence). CDR3 size: 15 residues. CDR3 amino acids: CASRGGGGTYNEQFF. Written as DNA, the CDR3 is TGTGCCAGCAGGGGGGGCGGGGGGACCTACAATGAGCAGTTCTTC.

The genes are TRBV9 and TRBJ1-2, with 10 bases identical to TRBD1. V lost 4 bases and J lost 0; bases outside the gene matches: 3. This CDR3 region has 15 residues. CDR1 and CDR2 from the germline V gene are SGDLS and YYNGEE. CDR3 region: CASSSGTGANYGYTF. The CDR3 DNA sequence: TGTGCCAGCAGCTCAGGGACAGGGGCTAACTATGGCTACACCTTC.

The chain has TRBV5-1 and TRBJ1-2, with 8 nucleotides matching TRBD1. Germline V gene data show CDR1 as SGHRS and CDR2 as YFSETQ. V lost 3 bases, J lost 2 bases, and 12 bases stayed unmatched. The CDR3 extends over 17 amino acids. The CDR3 protein is CASSSVPSGTGNYGYTF. The CDR3 nucleotides read TGCGCCAGCAGCTCGGTTCCCTCAGGGACAGGCAACTATGGCTACACCTTC.

The chain carries TRBV6-5 and TRBJ2-7, with 9 nucleotides matching TRBD2. Germline-derived CDR1 and CDR2 are MNHEY and SVGAGI. The CDR3 is made up of 16 amino acids. V lost 2 bases, J lost 3 bases, and 8 bases stayed unmatched. CDR3 bases: TGTGCCAGCAGTTACGGTGGCGGGGGGGGTATCTACGAGCAGTACTTC. Protein: CASSYGGGGGIYEQYF.

This chain joins TRBV6-5 and TRBJ1-1, with a possible D match to TRBD1 (6 bases). V dropped 6 bases and J dropped 4 bases, with 12 bases sitting between them. This CDR3 has 13 amino acids. Germline V gene data show CDR1 as MNHEY and CDR2 as SVGAGI. CDR3 in amino acids: CASRGTFGTEAFF. In DNA, the CDR3 is TGTGCCAGCAGGGGGACATTCGGCACTGAAGCTTTCTTT.

The rearrangement joins TRBV21-1 to TRBJ2-7; the D segment call TRBD1 is taken from the table without a DNA check. TRBV21-1 constitutes a pseudogene. The CDR3 spans 15 residues. The CDR3 coding sequence is TGTGCCAGCAGCAAAGAGGCGTGCAGGGGTTACGAGCAGTACTTC. Translated: CASSKEACRGYEQYF.

CDR3 in amino acids: CASSLTGGDSSPLHF. In DNA form, the CDR3 reads TGTGCCAGCAGCTTGACGGGCGGGGATAGTTCACCCCTCCACTTT. The chain uses TRBV7-9 and TRBJ1-6; D uncertain. V was clipped by 3 bases and J by 9 bases, with 15 bases between them. Germline V gene sequence: CDR1 SEHNR, CDR2 FQNEAQ (reference sequence). The CDR3 runs 15 residues.

The chain links TRBV9 to TRBJ2-1; 13 bases map to TRBD2. This CDR3 spans 16 amino acids. Per the germline V gene, CDR1 is SGDLS and CDR2 is YYNGEE. The V gene end was trimmed by 3 bases and the J gene end by 4 bases; junction bases not matched to a gene: 4. For the CDR3, the DNA is TGTGCCAGCAGCGGGCGACTAGCGGGGGGATACAATGAGCAGTTCTTC. Its translation: CASSGRLAGGYNEQFF.

V is TRBV28 and J is TRBJ1-1; possible D gene TRBD1, 5 bases. Trimming stripped 6 bases from V and 4 bases from J, with 18 bases between. The CDR3 runs 15 residues. Germline loops: CDR1 MDHEN, CDR2 SYDVKM. CDR3 bases: TGTGCCAGCAGGGTAAGGGGTTCGTTAGGCACTGAAGCTTTCTTT. Translated, it gives CASRVRGSLGTEAFF.

The chain recombines TRBV7-9 with TRBJ1-4; 11 bases fit TRBD1. Germline assignment: CDR1 SEHNR and CDR2 FQNEAQ (reference sequence). V shed 5 bases, J shed 4 bases, and the junction held 9 bases outside the gene matches. This CDR3 is built from 17 residues. This chain's CDR3 is CASSLGQGEGVNEKLFF. For the CDR3, the DNA is TGTGCCAGCAGCCTGGGACAGGGGGAGGGAGTTAATGAAAAACTGTTTTTT.

The chain employs TRBV5-4 and TRBJ2-3; D unresolved. The germline V and J ends were trimmed by 0 bases and 0 bases, with 8 bases remaining between them. Germline loops: CDR1 SGHNT, CDR2 YYREEE (reference sequence). The CDR3 contains 15 residues. As DNA, the CDR3 is TGTGCCAGCAGCTTGGACTTCTCTAGCACAGATACGCAGTATTTT. This codes for CASSLDFSSTDTQYF. The variable domain in full, with the rest retrieved from reference TRBV5-4 and TRBJ2-3, is ETGVTQSPTHLIKTRGQQVTLRCSSQSGHNTVSWYQQALGQGPQFIFQYYREEENGRGNFPPRFSGLQFPNYSSELNVNALELDDSALYLCASSLDFSSTDTQYFGPGTRLTVL.

This chain's CDR3 is CASRRTSGDVQETQYF. DNA for the CDR3: TGTGCCAGCAGACGGACTAGCGGGGACGTCCAAGAGACCCAGTACTTC. The chain carries TRBV2 and TRBJ2-5, with 12 bases fitting TRBD2. Germline V gives CDR1 SNHLY, CDR2 FYNNEI. V trimming: 6 bases; J trimming: 1 base; junction bases outside the gene matches: 6. The CDR3 has 16 residues.

This chain links TRBV11-2 with TRBJ2-6, with D possibly TRBD1 on 6 matching bases. The CDR3 is made up of 15 amino acids. CDR1 is SGHAT and CDR2 is FQNNGV in the germline V gene. Trimming took off 3 bases at V and 2 bases at J, with 8 bases between the two ends. The DNA for the CDR3 is TGTGCCAGCAGCTTCCAGGGGACTGGGGCCAACGTCCTGACTTTC. It encodes CASSFQGTGANVLTF.

CDR3 protein: CASSFNSRQPQHF. The DNA of the CDR3 is TGTGCCAGCAGTTTCAATTCCCGGCAGCCCCAGCATTTT. This sequence joins TRBV6-5 and TRBJ1-5; D uncertain. The germline gives CDR1 MNHEY, CDR2 SVGAGI. V was pared by 4 bases and J by 7 bases, with 11 bases between. CDR3 length: 13 amino acids.

This sequence joins TRBV7-2 and TRBJ1-1; tentative D call: TRBD1 (5 bases). V was trimmed by 4 bases and J by 4 bases, leaving 16 bases between them. CDR1 and CDR2 (germline): SGHTA, FQGNSA. The CDR3 spans 15 residues. The CDR3 region has the DNA TGTGCCAGCAGCTCCCAGGGATCTTTGGGCACTGAAGCTTTCTTT. It translates to CASSSQGSLGTEAFF.

This chain connects TRBV29-1 to TRBJ2-7, with TRBD2 identical over 10 bases. The germline V gene has CDR1 SQVTM and CDR2 ANQGSEA. The CDR3 runs 14 residues. J lost 5 bases, V lost 4 bases, and 8 bases had no gene match. The CDR3 DNA reads as TGCAGCGTTGTTTTAAGCGGGGGGGCTCACGAGCAGTACTTC. It encodes CSVVLSGGAHEQYF.

This clone was observed a handful of times. The rearrangement joins TRBV6-6 to TRBJ1-5, with D possibly being TRBD1 (6 bases). V lost 6 bases and J lost 6, with 21 bases in between. Germline loops: CDR1 MNHNY, CDR2 SVGAGI (reference sequence). The length of the CDR3 is 16 residues. The chain's CDR3 is CASRSIGQKVGQPQHF. CDR3 DNA: TGTGCCAGCAGGTCGATTGGACAGAAAGTTGGTCAGCCCCAGCATTTT.

The V call is TRBV2, the J call TRBJ2-1; TRBD1 agrees at 8 bases. The ends lost 8 bases at V and 6 bases at J; junction bases unmatched: 12. The CDR3 spans 15 residues. The germline gives CDR1 SNHLY, CDR2 FYNNEI. CDR3 region: CASLAQQDRVNEQFF. CDR3 coding DNA: TGTGCCAGCCTTGCCCAGCAGGACAGGGTCAATGAGCAGTTCTTC.

In regard to this clone: A junction boundary mismatches the germline segment, possibly from a read error. The J gene is TRBJ2-5, the V gene TRBV19; unclear D gene. The V gene's germline CDR1 is LNHDA and CDR2 SQIVND (reference sequence). The CDR3 is 14 residues long. CDR3 amino acids: CASSIGANQEPQYF. The CDR3 bases are TGTGCCAGTAGTATTGGAGCGAACCAAGAGCCCCAGTACTTC.

The chain joins TRBV29-1 to TRBJ1-1; D remains ambiguous. Germline-derived CDR1 and CDR2 are SQVTM and ANQGSEA. Between the trimmed V and J ends, which lost 4 bases and 0 bases, there was a span of 6 bases. The CDR3 loop spans 12 amino acids. The chain's CDR3 is CSVAQLNTEAFF. In nucleotides, the CDR3 is TGCAGCGTTGCCCAGTTGAACACTGAAGCTTTCTTT.

The rearrangement links TRBV19 to TRBJ2-1; 7 bases map to TRBD1. Germline V lookup: CDR1 LNHDA, CDR2 SQIVND (reference sequence). J lost 5 bases, V lost 4 bases, and 5 bases had no gene match. The CDR3 is 14 amino acids. CDR3 DNA sequence: TGTGCCAGTAGTACCTCGGGACAGAACAATGAGCAGTTCTTC. It codes for CASSTSGQNNEQFF.

The chain combines TRBV7-9 with TRBJ2-3; D gene ambiguous. The CDR3 is 11 residues long. V lost 7 bases and J 2 bases, leaving 4 bases between the germline ends. Germline V CDR1 and CDR2: SEHNR, FQNEAQ (reference sequence). The CDR3: CASTNTDTQYF. Written as DNA, the CDR3 is TGTGCCAGCACCAACACAGATACGCAGTATTTT. Based on the CDR3 plus reference TRBV7-9 and TRBJ2-3, the full variable domain is DTGVSQNPRHKITKRGQNVTFRCDPISEHNRLYWYRQTLGQGPEFLTYFQNEAQLEKSRLLSDRFSAERPKGSFSTLEIQRTEQGDSAMYLCASTNTDTQYFGPGTRLTVL.

V is TRBV18 and J is TRBJ1-2, with unresolved D. V was cut by 2 bases and J by 1 base, with 11 bases left in between. This CDR3 is built from 15 residues. From germline, CDR1 is KGHSH and CDR2 LQKENI. The CDR3 sequence: CASSPNSNLNYGYTF. CDR3 sequence (DNA): TGTGCCAGCTCACCAAACTCCAACCTTAACTATGGCTACACCTTC.

The V call is TRBV25-1, the J call TRBJ2-4, with 16 bases matching TRBD2. The CDR3 is 18 amino acids. The germline CDR1 and CDR2 sequences are MGHDK and SYGVNS. Trimming removed 3 bases from V and 1 base from J; junction bases left unmatched: 3. CDR3 in DNA: TGTGCCAGCAGTGACGGGACTAGCGGGGGGGCTGCCAAAAACATTCAGTACTTC. It specifies CASSDGTSGGAAKNIQYF.

This sequence joins TRBV5-1 and TRBJ1-2; 7 positions match TRBD1. The length of the CDR3 is 13 residues. J lost 4 bases, V lost 3 bases, and 3 bases had no gene match. Germline assignment: CDR1 SGHRS and CDR2 YFSETQ. The CDR3 DNA sequence: TGCGCCAGCAGCTATGGGACAGCCTATGGCTACACCTTC. This encodes CASSYGTAYGYTF.

Points on this clone: This same CDR3 is encoded by further DNA sequences in the sample. This rearrangement joins TRBV7-3 to TRBJ1-4; D is perhaps TRBD1 (5 bases). Germline CDR1 SGHTA, CDR2 FQGTGA. The CDR3 totals 9 residues. Trimming cost V 5 bases and J 16 bases, with 8 bases left between them. CDR3 amino acids: CASSGGGFF. The CDR3 DNA reads TGTGCCAGCAGCGGGGGAGGGTTTTTT.

This clone was found once. V usage is TRBV7-2 and J usage is TRBJ2-2; D gene ambiguous. Between the trimmed V and J ends, which lost 6 bases and 1 base, there was a span of 6 bases. The CDR3 is 13 amino acids. Germline V lookup: CDR1 SGHTA, CDR2 FQGNSA. CDR3 nucleotide sequence: TGTGCCAGCAGGGCTGAGAACACCGGGGAGCTGTTTTTT. Amino acid sequence: CASRAENTGELFF.

The gene calls are TRBV6-1 and TRBJ1-1; D is unresolved. The CDR3 totals 12 residues. In germline, CDR1 is MNHNS, CDR2 SASEGT. The V and J ends lost 3 bases and 0 bases respectively, with 2 bases between them. The CDR3 protein is CASSDVNTEAFF. In DNA form, the CDR3 reads TGTGCCAGCAGTGACGTGAACACTGAAGCTTTCTTT.

The chain joins TRBV5-1 to TRBJ2-3, with TRBD2 matching over 11 bases. The V gene end was trimmed by 4 bases and the J gene end by 4 bases; junction bases not matched to a gene: 2. The CDR3 covers 14 residues. Germline-derived CDR1 and CDR2 are SGHRS and YFSETQ. CDR3 sequence reads: CASSGTSGSDTQYF. DNA for the CDR3: TGCGCCAGCAGCGGGACTAGCGGATCAGATACGCAGTATTTT.

The rearrangement links TRBV5-6 to TRBJ1-2; D is perhaps TRBD1 (6 bases). The V and J ends lost 2 bases and 6 bases respectively, with 11 bases between them. The CDR3 sequence is 13 residues long. The germline gives CDR1 SGHDT, CDR2 YYEEEE. This CDR3 reads CASSLQGSNGYTF. The DNA of the CDR3 is TGTGCCAGCAGCTTACAGGGTAGCAATGGCTACACCTTC.